This is a list of T cell receptor beta chains from one sample in a study of graft-versus-host responses after intestinal transplantation. Produced via immunoSEQ multiplex PCR; TCRdb's table is partial and in-frame only. The sample lists roughly 7,400 clones, about 70% occurring once. The sequenced sample was ileum tissue, obtained 230 to 240 days after intestinal transplantation. Source of these receptors: a human patient who received an intestinal transplant, so some T cells may come from the graft donor. CDR3s include the opening cysteine and the closing phenylalanine or tryptophan. D genes are given only for firm matches. Size is omitted from some rows. Given values are once, few, many or a class for expanded clones.

D gene: .
clone size: .
V gene: TRBV5-1
J gene: TRBJ1-1
CDR3 protein: CASSDRMNTEAFF

D gene: .
clone size: .
V gene: TRBV7-2
J gene: TRBJ1-5
CDR3 protein: CASSLASTFDQPQHF

D gene: TRBD1
clone size: .
V gene: TRBV4-2
J gene: TRBJ1-2
CDR3 protein: CASSQERTGAYGYTF

D gene: TRBD1
clone size: .
V gene: TRBV28
J gene: TRBJ1-1
CDR3 protein: CASSSEGTAQNRAFF

D gene: .
clone size: .
V gene: TRBV7-9
J gene: TRBJ1-1
CDR3 protein: CASSLDGIPGNTEAFF

D gene: .
clone size: once
V gene: TRBV6-1
J gene: TRBJ2-5
CDR3 protein: CASSESLGFQETQYF

D gene: .
clone size: .
V gene: TRBV9
J gene: TRBJ1-1
CDR3 protein: CASSVGWNTEAFF

D gene: .
clone size: .
V gene: TRBV9
J gene: TRBJ2-3
CDR3 protein: CASSVGDTDTQYF

D gene: TRBD1
clone size: .
V gene: TRBV28
J gene: TRBJ2-5
CDR3 protein: CASSPGTGVIETQYF

D gene: TRBD1
clone size: .
V gene: TRBV25-1
J gene: TRBJ1-1
CDR3 protein: CASSPGQGVFRNTEAFF

D gene: TRBD1
clone size: .
V gene: TRBV10-3
J gene: TRBJ1-2
CDR3 protein: CAISEPTSDRALNYGYTF

D gene: .
clone size: .
V gene: TRBV5-4
J gene: TRBJ2-3
CDR3 protein: CASSFLDTQYF

D gene: .
clone size: .
V gene: TRBV6-5
J gene: TRBJ1-1
CDR3 protein: CASLSSLNTEAFF

D gene: .
clone size: few
V gene: TRBV7-8
J gene: TRBJ1-4
CDR3 protein: CASSLRGGGTNEKLFF

D gene: .
clone size: .
V gene: TRBV2
J gene: TRBJ2-3
CDR3 protein: CASSRGDTQYF

D gene: TRBD2
clone size: .
V gene: TRBV6-6
J gene: TRBJ2-5
CDR3 protein: CASSYPGLAEETQYF

D gene: .
clone size: .
V gene: TRBV18
J gene: TRBJ1-3
CDR3 protein: CASSPPSGNTIYF

D gene: TRBD1
clone size: .
V gene: TRBV10-3
J gene: TRBJ2-1
CDR3 protein: CAVTGDSLYNEQFF

D gene: TRBD1
clone size: few
V gene: TRBV5-5
J gene: TRBJ2-2
CDR3 protein: CASSLFQGATGELFF

D gene: .
clone size: .
V gene: TRBV19
J gene: TRBJ2-1
CDR3 protein: CASSIGLANEQFF

D gene: TRBD1
clone size: .
V gene: TRBV28
J gene: TRBJ2-1
CDR3 protein: CASTTRTRDRVTMSPQQFF

D gene: TRBD2
clone size: .
V gene: TRBV9
J gene: TRBJ2-3
CDR3 protein: CASSDGLAGEADTQYF

D gene: TRBD1
clone size: few
V gene: TRBV6-5
J gene: TRBJ1-5
CDR3 protein: CASSYQGAGVYQPQHF

D gene: .
clone size: .
V gene: TRBV7-3
J gene: TRBJ2-5
CDR3 protein: CASSSHQKETQYF

D gene: .
clone size: once
V gene: TRBV15
J gene: TRBJ1-4
CDR3 protein: CATSRSTGLGEKLFF

D gene: TRBD2
clone size: few
V gene: TRBV15
J gene: TRBJ2-5
CDR3 protein: CATAGLGGGSEQETQYF

D gene: TRBD2
clone size: .
V gene: TRBV2
J gene: TRBJ2-1
CDR3 protein: CASSDGGASGNEQFF